This entry lists 28 T cell receptor beta chains sequenced from one sample in a study of breast tumors, draining lymph nodes, adjacent tissues. Breast cancer patients provided tissue from their axillary draining lymph nodes. TCRdb used MiXCR to reprocess the multiplex PCR reads, holding one entry per CDR3 protein. Altogether approximately 250,000 distinct CDR3 sequences are present, roughly a third being singletons, with the ten largest covering roughly 3.5%. The sequencing sample was made of axillary lymph node tissue. The receptors derive from a female donor with breast cancer. Some clones in this sample may be carry-over from other donors' samples.

This clonotype was recorded at least ten times. The genes are TRBV24-1 and TRBJ2-5; TRBD1 matches 10 bases. From germline, CDR1 is KGHDR and CDR2 SFDVKD. The ends lost 4 bases at V and 7 bases at J; junction bases unmatched: 5. This CDR3 contains 14 residues. The CDR3 DNA sequence: TGTGCCACCAGTGACCGGGGGACAGGGGCGACCCAGTACTTC. It translates to CATSDRGTGATQYF.

In this sample, this clonotype turned up many times. This chain connects TRBV25-1 to TRBJ2-5, with D possibly matching TRBD1 (6 bases). The CDR3 runs 16 residues. V was pared by 1 base and J by 2 bases, with 14 bases between. The germline V gene encodes CDR1 MGHDK and CDR2 SYGVNS. The CDR3 spells CASSEFGGLGQETQYF. The DNA of the CDR3 is TGTGCCAGCAGTGAATTTGGGGGCCTGGGACAAGAGACCCAGTACTTC.

Ten or more counts support this clonotype. The rearrangement links TRBV7-3 to TRBJ2-2; D gene unclear. The CDR3 length is 13 residues. The V gene lost 3 bases and the J gene lost 3 bases, with 5 bases spanning the gap. Germline V gene data show CDR1 as SGHTA and CDR2 as FQGTGA. CDR3 DNA sequence: TGTGCCAGCAGCTTTTCATACACCGGGGAGCTGTTTTTT. It is translated as CASSFSYTGELFF.

As concerns this clonotype: This may arise from a read error, as a much more abundant clone is one base away. The chain employs TRBV12-3 or TRBV12-4 and TRBJ2-7, with 7 bases that match TRBD1. This CDR3 spans 15 amino acids. CDR3 sequence: CAGSLAYRGTYEQYF. In DNA, the CDR3 is TGTGCCGGCAGTTTAGCATACAGGGGTACTTACGAGCAGTACTTC.

This clonotype occurred a few times. This clone may be a read error of a much larger clone one base away. The chain employs TRBV5-4 and TRBJ2-6; D is possibly TRBD1 (6 bases). Germline V gene sequence: CDR1 SGHNT, CDR2 YYREEE (reference sequence). V lost 5 bases and J lost 3, with 12 bases in between. CDR3 length: 15 residues. The CDR3 sequence: CASSLGRGGANVLTF. The CDR3 DNA follows: TGTGCCAGCAGTCTGGGCAGGGGTGGGGCCAACGTCCTGACTTTC.

This clonotype was detected many times. The chain links TRBV2 to TRBJ2-2; 8 nucleotides match TRBD2. The J segment lost 5 bases and the V segment lost 4 bases, leaving 9 bases of the junction unmatched. Germline CDR1 reads SNHLY; CDR2 reads FYNNEI. The CDR3 length is 16 residues. As DNA, the CDR3 is TGTGCCAGCAGTGTGGTCGGGGGGGCTTATACCGGGGAGCTGTTTTTT. Translated, it gives CASSVVGGAYTGELFF.

The rearrangement joins TRBV19 to TRBJ2-5; TRBD2 matches 12 bases. The CDR3 loop spans 18 amino acids. CDR1 and CDR2 (germline): LNHDA, SQIVND (reference sequence). V lost 9 bases, J lost 11 bases, and 25 bases stayed unmatched. CDR3 region: CASRRRRTSGARTDTQYF. CDR3 DNA sequence: TGTGCCAGCCGAAGGAGGAGGACTAGCGGGGCCCGCACAGATACGCAGTACTTC.

This clonotype has ten or more counts. The chain carries TRBV24-1 and TRBJ1-2, with D maybe TRBD1 (6 bases). V lost 4 bases, J lost 0 bases, and 11 bases lay in between. The CDR3 sequence is 15 residues long. Germline V lookup: CDR1 KGHDR, CDR2 SFDVKD. CDR3 in DNA: TGTGCCACCAGTGAAACAGGGCAAGCTAACTATGGCTACACCTTC. This sequence encodes CATSETGQANYGYTF.

The sample holds many counts of this clonotype. The rearrangement joins TRBV30 to TRBJ1-4; no clear D. Trimming stripped 2 bases from V and 6 bases from J, with 10 bases between. The CDR3 length is 13 residues. Germline V CDR1 and CDR2: GTSNPN, SVGIG (reference sequence). Here the CDR3 reads CAWSLPGYEKLFF. For the CDR3, the DNA is TGTGCCTGGAGTTTACCGGGATATGAAAAACTGTTTTTT.

This clonotype was observed many times. The chain employs TRBV3-2 and TRBJ2-6; the table assigns TRBD1, which was not confirmed against the DNA. TRBV3-2 is listed as a pseudogene. The CDR3 has 16 amino acids. In nucleotides, the CDR3 is TGTGCCATCTCGGACAGGCGCCGAGGTGGGGCCAACGTCCTGACTTTC. As protein: CAISDRRRGGANVLTF.

Ten or more counts support this clonotype. The gene calls are TRBV20-1 and TRBJ2-5; 15 positions match TRBD2. Germline V gene data show CDR1 as DFQATT and CDR2 as SNEGSKA (reference sequence). Trimming cost V 3 bases and J 4 bases; bases outside gene matches: 15. CDR3 length: 19 residues. CDR3 nucleotides: TGCAGTGCTAGGAAGGGGACCGGGACTAGCGGGGGGAGGGGAGAGACCCAGTACTTC. Protein: CSARKGTGTSGGRGETQYF.

In this sample, this clonotype turned up many times. This chain uses TRBV4-3 with TRBJ1-5; 7 bases align to TRBD1. The germline V gene has CDR1 LGHNA and CDR2 YSLEER. The CDR3 is 14 residues long. The ends lost 3 bases at V and 5 bases at J; junction bases unmatched: 4. The CDR3 protein is CASSHGTADQPQHF. In nucleotides, the CDR3 is TGCGCCAGCAGCCACGGGACAGCGGATCAGCCCCAGCATTTT.

The table lists this clonotype with a few counts. For the CDR3, the DNA is TGCAGTGCTGATGTCCCTGGCGGACTGAACAATGAGCAGTTCTTC. This encodes CSADVPGGLNNEQFF. The rearrangement links TRBV20-1 to TRBJ2-1; perhaps TRBD2 as D (5 bases). The germline gives CDR1 DFQATT, CDR2 SNEGSKA (reference sequence). The CDR3 is 15 residues long. The V and J ends lost 5 bases and 5 bases respectively, with 19 bases between them.

This clonotype was recorded at least ten times. The chain combines TRBV14 with TRBJ1-4; D ambiguous. The V end lost 4 bases, the J end lost 3 bases, and 12 bases lay between the germline ends. The CDR3 consists of 15 residues. Germline V gene lookup returns CDR1 SGHDN and CDR2 FVKESK. CDR3 sequence: CASSLSLGANEKLFF. The CDR3 nucleotides are TGTGCCAGCAGCCTAAGTTTAGGAGCTAATGAAAAACTGTTTTTT. The variable domain in full, with the rest retrieved from reference TRBV14 and TRBJ1-4, is EAGVTQFPSHSVIEKGQTVTLRCDPISGHDNLYWYRRVMGKEIKFLLHFVKESKQDESGMPNNRFLAERTGGTYSTLKVQPAELEDSGVYFCASSLSLGANEKLFFGSGTQLSVL.

The chain uses TRBV6-1 and TRBJ2-5, with TRBD2 as a possible D gene (5 bases). The V and J ends lost 8 bases and 2 bases respectively, with 9 bases between them. The germline V gene has CDR1 MNHNS and CDR2 SASEGT. This CDR3 comprises 12 residues. The CDR3 here is CASRGGQETQYF. CDR3 nucleotides: TGTGCCAGCCGGGGTGGGCAAGAGACCCAGTACTTC.

There are a few counts of this clonotype. A much larger clone lies a single base off, so this may be a read error. The chain employs TRBV7-2 and TRBJ2-2, with 7 bases identical to TRBD2. The CDR3 totals 13 residues. The germline V gene encodes CDR1 SGHTA and CDR2 FQGNSA. CDR3 DNA sequence: TGTGCCAGCAGCCTCCCGAGAGGCGGGGGGCTGTTTTTT. Its translation: CASSLPRGGGLFF.

The table lists this clonotype with many counts. The chain links TRBV7-2 to TRBJ2-1, with TRBD2 matching over 12 bases. This CDR3 is 16 amino acids long. CDR1 is SGHTA, CDR2 FQGNSA, per germline. Trimming took 4 bases from V and 6 from J; bases not matched to a gene: 7. CDR3 protein: CASSSRLAGEGNEQFF. CDR3 DNA sequence: TGTGCCAGCAGCTCTCGACTAGCGGGGGAAGGCAATGAGCAGTTCTTC.

This clonotype was picked up many times. One junction end disagrees with the germline gene, perhaps due to a read error. The rearrangement links TRBV7-2 to TRBJ1-2; unclear D gene. The CDR3 length is 15 residues. CDR1 is SGHTA and CDR2 is FQGNSA in the germline V gene. The CDR3 DNA reads as TGTGCCAGCAGCTTAGTCCCAGGCACTAACTATGGCTACCCCTTC. It yields the protein CASSLVPGTNYGYPF.

This clonotype was recorded many times. V usage is TRBV20-1 and J usage is TRBJ1-4; 7 nucleotides line up with TRBD1. In germline, CDR1 is DFQATT, CDR2 SNEGSKA (reference sequence). V shed 2 bases, J shed 7 bases, and the junction held 4 bases outside the gene matches. CDR3 length: 13 residues. CDR3 nucleotides: TGCAGTGCTAGAAGGACAGGTATTGAAAAACTGTTTTTT. Its translation is CSARRTGIEKLFF.

This clonotype has a single count. The CDR3 reads CASSFAGTSGHAYEQYF. Here the CDR3 DNA reads TGTGCCAGCAGCTTCGCCGGGACTAGCGGGCATGCCTACGAGCAGTACTTC. V usage is TRBV7-8 and J usage is TRBJ2-7, with 12 bases lining up with TRBD2. V lost 3 bases to trimming and J lost 2 bases; unmatched junction nucleotides: 8. Germline V gene lookup returns CDR1 SGHVS and CDR2 FQNEAQ. CDR3 length equals 17 residues. Looking up the rest from reference TRBV7-8 and TRBJ2-7 gives the full variable domain: GAGVSQSPRYKVAKRGQDVALRCDPISGHVSLFWYQQALGQGPEFLTYFQNEAQLDKSGLPSDRFFAERPEGSVSTLKIQRTQQEDSAVYLCASSFAGTSGHAYEQYFGPGTRLTVT.

This clonotype has a count of ten or more. The chain uses TRBV5-8 and TRBJ1-5; no clear D. Germline-derived CDR1 and CDR2 are SGHTS and YDEGEE. Trimming took off 3 bases at V and 0 bases at J, with 10 bases between the two ends. This CDR3 contains 15 residues. The CDR3 is CASSYRDYSNQPQHF. CDR3 bases: TGTGCCAGCAGCTACCGGGATTATAGCAATCAGCCCCAGCATTTT.

This clonotype was observed a few times. This sequence joins TRBV10-3 and TRBJ1-4; no clear D gene. Germline V CDR1 and CDR2: ENHRY, SYGVKD. Between the trimmed V and J ends, which lost 5 bases and 6 bases, there was a span of 10 bases. This CDR3 has 13 residues. The CDR3 nucleotides read TGTGCCATCAGTAAACGGACGGATGAAAAACTGTTTTTT. It yields the protein CAISKRTDEKLFF.

Of note for this clonotype: A much larger clone differs by one base, so this may be a read error. The chain recombines TRBV20-1 with TRBJ2-1; D possibly corresponds to TRBD1 (5 bases). CDR1 DFQATT and CDR2 SNEGSKA come from the germline V gene (reference sequence). This CDR3 has 12 residues. The CDR3 DNA reads TGCAGTGCTAGCCCCTCCAGGGATGAGCCGTTCTTC. Amino acid sequence: CSASPSRDEPFF.

The chain has TRBV28 and TRBJ2-7; possibly TRBD2 for D (5 bases). Trimming stripped 5 bases from V and 5 bases from J, with 19 bases between. Germline V gene sequence: CDR1 MDHEN, CDR2 SYDVKM. The CDR3 is 15 amino acids. CDR3 region: CASSLQAAGRDEQYF. The CDR3 DNA is TGTGCCAGCAGTCTTCAAGCGGCTGGAAGAGACGAGCAGTACTTC.

This clonotype was counted many times. The V gene is TRBV10-2, the J gene TRBJ2-1; 13 bases match TRBD2. The ends lost 2 bases at V and 6 bases at J; junction bases unmatched: 10. Germline values: CDR1 WSHSY, CDR2 SAAADI. CDR3 length: 18 amino acids. The CDR3 coding sequence is TGCGCCAGCAGTGAGAATCCTTTACTAGCGGGAGGGCCCAATGAGCAGTTCTTC. This translates into CASSENPLLAGGPNEQFF.

This clonotype was observed at least ten times. The chain couples TRBV5-8 to TRBJ2-7; D is uncertain. The germline V gene has CDR1 SGHTS and CDR2 YDEGEE. CDR3 length: 14 residues. Trimming removed 0 bases from V and 2 bases from J, with 9 bases in between. The chain's CDR3 is CASSLASVPYEQYF. CDR3 nucleotide sequence: TGTGCCAGCAGCTTGGCGTCAGTTCCCTACGAGCAGTACTTC.

V gene TRBV28 combines with J gene TRBJ1-2; D not resolved. The CDR3 totals 14 residues. Germline CDR1 and CDR2: MDHEN and SYDVKM. Trimming took 1 base from V and 4 from J, leaving 10 bases between them. As DNA, the CDR3 is TGTGCCAGCAGTTTATCTCTAGAAAGCTATGGCTACACCTTC. Its protein product is CASSLSLESYGYTF.

Notes on this clonotype: This could be a read error, since a much larger clone is one nucleotide away. The chain recombines TRBV5-1 with TRBJ2-7; D unclear. CDR3 length: 11 amino acids. CDR1 is SGHRS, CDR2 YFSETQ, per germline. The CDR3 here is CAGSLAHEQYF. CDR3 nucleotides: TGTGCCGGCAGCTTGGCCCACGAGCAGTACTTC.